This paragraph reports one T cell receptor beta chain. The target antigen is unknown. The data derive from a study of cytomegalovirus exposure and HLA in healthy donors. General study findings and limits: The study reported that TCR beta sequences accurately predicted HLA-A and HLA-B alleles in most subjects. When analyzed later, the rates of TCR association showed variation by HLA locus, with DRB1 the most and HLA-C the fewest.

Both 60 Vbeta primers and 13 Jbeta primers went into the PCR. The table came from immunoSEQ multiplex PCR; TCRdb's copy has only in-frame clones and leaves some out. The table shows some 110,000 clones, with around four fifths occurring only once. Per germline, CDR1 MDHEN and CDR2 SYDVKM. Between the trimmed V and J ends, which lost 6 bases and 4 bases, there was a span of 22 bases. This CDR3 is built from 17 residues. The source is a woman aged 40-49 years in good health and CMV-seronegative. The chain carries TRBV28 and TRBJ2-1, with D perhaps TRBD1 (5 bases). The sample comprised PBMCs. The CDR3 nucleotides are TGTGCCAGCAGGGCGGACGAGTCAAAAGGGGTGTACAATGAGCAGTTCTTC. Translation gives CASRADESKGVYNEQFF.